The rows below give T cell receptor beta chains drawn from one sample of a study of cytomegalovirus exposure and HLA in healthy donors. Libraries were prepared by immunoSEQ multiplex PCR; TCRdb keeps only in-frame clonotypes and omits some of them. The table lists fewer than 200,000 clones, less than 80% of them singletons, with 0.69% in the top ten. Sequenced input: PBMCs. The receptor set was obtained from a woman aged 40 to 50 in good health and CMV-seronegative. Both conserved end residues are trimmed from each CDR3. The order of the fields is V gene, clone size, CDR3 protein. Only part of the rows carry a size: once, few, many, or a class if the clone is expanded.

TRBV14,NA,ASSQDPVRNYGYT
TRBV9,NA,ASSAGANYGYT
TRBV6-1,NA,ASSDRGNQPQH
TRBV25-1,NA,ASSAVSYEQY
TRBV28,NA,ASQTRRGEEGYT
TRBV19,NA,ASSPRRDRGRVYEQY
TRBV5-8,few,ASSGDRDNQPQH
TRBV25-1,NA,ASSDLTGGMEPQH
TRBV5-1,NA,ASSLVGGTYEQY
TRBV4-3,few,ASSQDGQEEETQY
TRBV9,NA,ASSERTGNTGELF
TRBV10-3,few,AAQGEGDQPQH
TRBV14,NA,ASSLRGGTEAF
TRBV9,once,ASGQGTYNTEAF
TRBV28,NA,ASGLRRGFGDTEAF
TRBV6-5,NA,ASSYSGTASYEQY
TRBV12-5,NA,ASGLPMTGGHQPQH
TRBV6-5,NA,ASSYNSGSSPGELF
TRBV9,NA,ASSVGRLAGVLGELF
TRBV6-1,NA,ASSALTGVGANQPQH
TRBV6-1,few,ASSESVRAANLYEQY
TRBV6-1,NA,ASSGTEGVGATGANVLT
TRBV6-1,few,ASSNRGFAEAF
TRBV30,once,AWSTDRSLGAPLH
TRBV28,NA,ASSFQAGEGTQY
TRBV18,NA,ASSPPTRVSYNEQF
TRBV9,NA,ASSVRSSGNTIY
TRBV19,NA,ASSSRQDSPLH
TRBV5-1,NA,ASSLTGVAYEQY
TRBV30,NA,AWDAGVRSPLH
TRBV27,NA,ASSPSGQGRQPQH
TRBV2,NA,ASTRQGGKNIQY
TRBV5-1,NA,ASSPGLVLGEQF
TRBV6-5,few,ASTGTGQNSYEQY
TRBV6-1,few,ASSNEPGLEDTQY
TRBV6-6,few,ASSYSDRLGTEAF
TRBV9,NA,ASSVGAARSYEQY
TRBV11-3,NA,ASSFLTGGQSPLH
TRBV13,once,ASMEPGGLYGYT